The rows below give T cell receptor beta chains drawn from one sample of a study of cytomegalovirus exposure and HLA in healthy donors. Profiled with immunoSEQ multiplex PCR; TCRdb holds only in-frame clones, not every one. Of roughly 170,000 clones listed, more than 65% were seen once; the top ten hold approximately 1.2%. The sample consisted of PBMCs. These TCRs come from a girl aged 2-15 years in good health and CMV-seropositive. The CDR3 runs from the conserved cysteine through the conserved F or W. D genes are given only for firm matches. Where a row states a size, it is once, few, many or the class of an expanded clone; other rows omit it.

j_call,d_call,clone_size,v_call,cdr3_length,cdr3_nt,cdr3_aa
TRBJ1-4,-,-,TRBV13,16,TGTGCCAGCAGCTTAGATGGGGAGGGGAAGAATGAAAAACTGTTTTTT,CASSLDGEGKNEKLFF
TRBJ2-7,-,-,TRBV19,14,TGTGCCAGTAGTATCGTTGGCGAGGGTGGTGAGCAGTACTTC,CASSIVGEGGEQYF
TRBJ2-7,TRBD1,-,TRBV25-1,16,TGTGCCAGCAGTGACCCGGGGGACAGGGACACCTACGAGCAGTACTTC,CASSDPGDRDTYEQYF
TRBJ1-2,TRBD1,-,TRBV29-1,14,TGCAGCGCCTCACAGGGGCCCGGGGACTATGGCTACACCTTC,CSASQGPGDYGYTF
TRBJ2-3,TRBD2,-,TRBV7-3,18,TGTGCCAGCAGCTTAAAGTGGACTAGCGGGGTTCGGACAGATACGCAGTATTTT,CASSLKWTSGVRTDTQYF
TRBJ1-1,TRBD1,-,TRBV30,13,TGTGCCTGGAAGAGGGGGCGGAACACTGAAGCTTTCTTT,CAWKRGRNTEAFF
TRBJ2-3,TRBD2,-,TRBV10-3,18,TGTGCCATCAGTGAGTCGGGACTAGCGGGGGGGCGTGCAGATACGCAGTATTTT,CAISESGLAGGRADTQYF
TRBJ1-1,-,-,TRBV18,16,TGTGCCAGCTCACCAGGCGACACCGTGGTGGGACTTGAAGCTTTCTTT,CASSPGDTVVGLEAFF
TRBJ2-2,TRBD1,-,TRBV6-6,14,TGTGCCAGCAGTCCCGGGACAGGGTACGGGGAGCTGTTTTTT,CASSPGTGYGELFF
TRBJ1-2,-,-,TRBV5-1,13,TGCGCCAGCAGCATCGGGGGCGGGGGTGGCTACACCTTC,CASSIGGGGGYTF
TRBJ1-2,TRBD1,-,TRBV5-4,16,TGTGCCACTCGGGCGGGACAGAGCTTGATTAACTATGGCTACACCTTC,CATRAGQSLINYGYTF
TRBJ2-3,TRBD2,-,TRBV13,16,TGTGCCAGCAGCTTAAGAGCGGGAGGGACAGGAGATACGCAGTATTTT,CASSLRAGGTGDTQYF
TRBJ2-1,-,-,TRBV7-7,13,TGTGCTAGCAGCTCCCAAAACTACAATGAGCAGTTCTTC,CASSSQNYNEQFF
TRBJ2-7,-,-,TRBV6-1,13,TGTGCCTCCATACTGTCACAGGGCCTCGAGCAGTACTTC,CASILSQGLEQYF
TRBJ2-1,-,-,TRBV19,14,TGTGCCAGTACTGACTTCCTCTCCTACAATGAGCAGTTCTTC,CASTDFLSYNEQFF
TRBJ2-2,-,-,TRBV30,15,TGTGCCTGGAGATATGGAGGCAGTTTCACCGGGGAGCTGTTTTTT,CAWRYGGSFTGELFF
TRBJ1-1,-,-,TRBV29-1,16,TGCAGCGCGGCGCGGGGGGAACGGTTTATGAACACTGAAGCTTTCTTT,CSAARGERFMNTEAFF
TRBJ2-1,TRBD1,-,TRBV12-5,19,TGTGCTAGTGGTTTGGGTACAGGGGTTAGCAGAAGCTCCTACAATGAGCAGTTCTTC,CASGLGTGVSRSSYNEQFF
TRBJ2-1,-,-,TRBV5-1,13,TGCGCCAGCAGTCATAACAAACCCGCTGAGCAGTTCTTC,CASSHNKPAEQFF
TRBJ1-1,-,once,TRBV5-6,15,TGTGCCAGCAGCTTCGGGGGACGGTGGAACACTGAAGCTTTCTTT,CASSFGGRWNTEAFF
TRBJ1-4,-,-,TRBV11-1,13,TGTGCCAGCCAACAGTTCTCTAATGAAAAACTGTTTTTT,CASQQFSNEKLFF
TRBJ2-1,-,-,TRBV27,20,TGTGCCAGCAGTTTAAATTCCCGAGGGGGAACTCATGGCTCCTACAATGAGCAGTTCTTC,CASSLNSRGGTHGSYNEQFF
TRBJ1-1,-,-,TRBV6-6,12,TGTGCCAGCAGACCCTACAGTGATCTTTCTTTCTTT,CASRPYSDLSFF
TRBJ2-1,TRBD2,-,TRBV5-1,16,TGCGCCAGCAGCTTCGGACTAGCGGGAGGGGACAATGAGCAGTTCTTC,CASSFGLAGGDNEQFF
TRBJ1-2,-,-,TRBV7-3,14,TGTGCCAGCAGCTCCAAACCCGACAGTTATGGCTACACCTTC,CASSSKPDSYGYTF
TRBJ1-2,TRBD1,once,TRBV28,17,TGTGCCACCAGCAAGAGACAGGGTTTAAAATTTTTAGGTGGCTACACCTTC,CATSKRQGLKFLGGYTF
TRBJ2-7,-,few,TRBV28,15,TGTGCCAGCACCCGGGCCCACAGGGATATCGACGAGCAGTACTTC,CASTRAHRDIDEQYF
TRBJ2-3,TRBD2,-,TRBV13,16,TGTGCCAGCAGCCAAGGACTAGCGGGGCCCACAGATACGCAGTATTTT,CASSQGLAGPTDTQYF
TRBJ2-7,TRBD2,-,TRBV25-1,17,TGTGCCAGCTGTACCCCCACGGGAGGCCTTTTACCCTACGAGCAGTACTTC,CASCTPTGGLLPYEQYF
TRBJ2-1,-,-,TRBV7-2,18,TGTGCCAGCAGCTTATCTTCGTTTGTACTAGGGACCTACAATGAGCAGTTCTTC,CASSLSSFVLGTYNEQFF
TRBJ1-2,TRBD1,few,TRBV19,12,TGTGCCAGTACCATAGTCCCACAGGGGAGGACCTTC,CASTIVPQGRTF
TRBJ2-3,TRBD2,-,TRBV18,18,TGTGCCAGCTCACCCGGACTAGCGGGGGGGCTGGTGACAGATACGCAGTATTTT,CASSPGLAGGLVTDTQYF
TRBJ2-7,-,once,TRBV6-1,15,TGTGCCAGCAGTACGACATCTGTGACAACCTACGAGCAGTACTTC,CASSTTSVTTYEQYF
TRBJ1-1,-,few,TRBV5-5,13,TGTGCCAGCAGCTTGCTGGGGGAGGGGGAAGCTTTCTTT,CASSLLGEGEAFF
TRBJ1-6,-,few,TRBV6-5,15,TGTGCCAGCAGCTACGGACAGCTTTATAATTCACCCCTCCACTTT,CASSYGQLYNSPLHF
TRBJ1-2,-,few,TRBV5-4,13,TGTGCCAGCAGCTTCAGGGTACAGGGTGGCTACACCTTC,CASSFRVQGGYTF
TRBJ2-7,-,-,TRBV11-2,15,TGTGCCAGCACCCCTTTCGGGGGTAGTGCCTACGAGCAGTACTTC,CASTPFGGSAYEQYF
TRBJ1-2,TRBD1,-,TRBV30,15,TGTGCCTGGAGTGTAATCGCAGGGGGCGACTATGGCTACACCTTC,CAWSVIAGGDYGYTF
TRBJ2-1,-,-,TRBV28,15,TGTGCCAGTTCCCCCGCGGGAAGTATTGGAGATGAGCAGTTCTTC,CASSPAGSIGDEQFF
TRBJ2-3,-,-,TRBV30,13,TGTGCCTGGAGTGCCAGAATCACAGATACGCAGTATTTT,CAWSARITDTQYF
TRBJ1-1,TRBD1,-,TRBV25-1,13,TGTGCCAGCAGTGTGGACAGGGGACGTGAAGCTTTCTTT,CASSVDRGREAFF
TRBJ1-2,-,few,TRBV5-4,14,TGTGCCAGCAGCCTTGGGGGGGGACGGGGAGGCTACACCTTC,CASSLGGGRGGYTF
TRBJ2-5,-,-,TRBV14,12,TGTGCCAGCAGCCGAAGCCGGGAGACCCAGTACTTC,CASSRSRETQYF
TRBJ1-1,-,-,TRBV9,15,TGTGCCAGCAGCGTAGAAGGCACACAGGTCACTGAAGCTTTCTTT,CASSVEGTQVTEAFF
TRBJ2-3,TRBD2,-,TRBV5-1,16,TGCGCCAGCAGCCCTAGGACCGGGACTAACACAGATACGCAGTATTTT,CASSPRTGTNTDTQYF
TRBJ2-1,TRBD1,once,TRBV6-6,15,TGTGCCAGCAGTCCTGACAGGGTCACCTACAATGAGCAGTTCTTC,CASSPDRVTYNEQFF
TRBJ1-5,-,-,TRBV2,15,TGTGCCAGCAGTGAAGAAGGCGGGAACAATCAGCCCCAGCATTTT,CASSEEGGNNQPQHF
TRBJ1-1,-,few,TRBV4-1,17,TGCGCCAGCAGCCAAGATGGGGTGAGGGGAGGGGACACTGAAGCTTTCTTT,CASSQDGVRGGDTEAFF
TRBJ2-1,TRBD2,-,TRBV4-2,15,TGTGCCAGCAGCCAAGGGACTAGCGGGGACAATGAGCAGTTCTTC,CASSQGTSGDNEQFF
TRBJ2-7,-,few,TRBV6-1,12,TGTGCCAGCGGCGACAGAGTATACGAGCAGTACTTC,CASGDRVYEQYF
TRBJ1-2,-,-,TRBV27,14,TGTGCCAGCAGTTTAAGTCGGGGTAACTATGGCTACACCTTC,CASSLSRGNYGYTF
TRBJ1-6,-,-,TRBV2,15,TGTGCCAGCAGATCCCTAGAAGGTAGAAGTGCACCCCTCCACTTT,CASRSLEGRSAPLHF
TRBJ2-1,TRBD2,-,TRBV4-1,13,TGCGCCAGCAGCCGGGACTACAACAATGAGCAGTTCTTC,CASSRDYNNEQFF
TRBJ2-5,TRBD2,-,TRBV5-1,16,TGCGCCAGCAGCCCTGAACTAGCGGGAGGAGAGGAGACCCAGTACTTC,CASSPELAGGEETQYF
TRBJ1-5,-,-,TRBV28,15,TGTGCCAGCAGTTTAGGGGCGGGAGTAAACCAGCCCCAGCATTTT,CASSLGAGVNQPQHF
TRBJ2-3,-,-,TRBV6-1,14,TGTGCCAGCAACCCCCCGGGGGGCACAGATACGCAGTATTTT,CASNPPGGTDTQYF
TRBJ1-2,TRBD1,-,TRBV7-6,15,TGTGCCAGCAGCTTAGCAGGACAGGGCAGCTATGGCTACACCTTC,CASSLAGQGSYGYTF
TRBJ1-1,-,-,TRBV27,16,TGTGCCAGCAGTTCCCGGGACTGGGGATTGGGCACTGAAGCTTTCTTT,CASSSRDWGLGTEAFF
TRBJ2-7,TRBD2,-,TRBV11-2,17,TGTGCCAGCAGCCCCGGGGGTCTAGCGGGAGGTTCCTACGAGCAGTACTTC,CASSPGGLAGGSYEQYF
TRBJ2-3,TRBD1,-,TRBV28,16,TGTGCCAGCAGTTTATACAGGACAGGGATCACAGATACGCAGTATTTT,CASSLYRTGITDTQYF